These 12 T cell receptor beta chains were sequenced from one sample in a study of blood T cell repertoires in COVID-19. Measured with immunoSEQ multiplex PCR; TCRdb has only the in-frame clones, and not every one. The sample lists 250,000 to 350,000 clones, about 90% occurring once. The sample was peripheral blood. Receptor source: a woman in her twenties or thirties with COVID-19, enrolled during active disease.

The chain recombines TRBV5-1 with TRBJ1-3; D may be TRBD1 (6 bases). The CDR3 is made up of 18 amino acids. CDR1 is SGHRS, CDR2 YFSETQ, per germline. V was cut by 2 bases and J by 0 bases, with 18 bases left in between. The CDR3 nucleotides read TGCGCCAGCAGCTTAGGGTCGACAGGACTCGCCTCTGGAAACACCATATATTTT. Translated: CASSLGSTGLASGNTIYF.

The V gene is TRBV3-1 (or the pseudogene TRBV3-2), the J gene TRBJ1-6; no definite D call. Germline CDR1 is LGHDT and CDR2 is YNNKEL (reference sequence). The CDR3 length is 16 residues. The V end lost 0 bases, the J end lost 6 bases, and 12 bases lay between the germline ends. CDR3 protein: CASSQEMRNPNSPLHF. The CDR3, as DNA: TGTGCCAGCAGCCAAGAAATGAGGAATCCTAATTCACCCCTCCACTTT.

The chain recombines TRBV27 with TRBJ1-4; no reliable D call. Germline V CDR1 and CDR2: MNHEY, SMNVEV (reference sequence). CDR3 size: 16 residues. The V gene lost 3 bases and the J gene lost 0 bases, with 11 bases spanning the gap. The CDR3 DNA follows: TGTGCCAGCAGTTTGGGCTACATGGCAACTAATGAAAAACTGTTTTTT. Translated, it gives CASSLGYMATNEKLFF.

This clone was detected only once. V is TRBV2 and J is TRBJ2-3; weak D call: TRBD2 (6 bases). Germline CDR1 is SNHLY and CDR2 is FYNNEI. V lost 6 bases and J lost 1, with 14 bases in between. This CDR3 has 15 amino acids. CDR3 region: CASSDGGKGTDTQYF. The CDR3 DNA is TGTGCCAGCAGCGACGGGGGAAAGGGCACAGATACGCAGTATTTT.

The gene calls are TRBV6-5 and TRBJ1-3; tentatively, D is TRBD1 (5 bases). The CDR3 loop spans 15 amino acids. Germline CDR1 and CDR2: MNHEY and SVGAGI. Trimming pared 5 bases from V and 0 bases from J, leaving 11 bases between. CDR3 in DNA: TGTGCCAGCAGTATACAGGACAACTCTGGAAACACCATATATTTT. It specifies CASSIQDNSGNTIYF.

The gene calls are TRBV11-2 and TRBJ2-1; 9 bases match TRBD1. CDR3 size: 14 residues. Per the germline V gene, CDR1 is SGHAT and CDR2 is FQNNGV. V dropped 5 bases and J dropped 7; count of bases not matched to a gene: 6. CDR3 sequence: CASSTYRGQNEQFF. CDR3 nucleotides: TGTGCCAGCAGCACCTACAGGGGGCAGAATGAGCAGTTCTTC.

This clone has just one count. This chain links TRBV9 with TRBJ1-6; D uncertain. The CDR3 loop spans 12 amino acids. From germline, CDR1 is SGDLS and CDR2 YYNGEE. V was cut by 4 bases and J by 7 bases, with 6 bases left in between. The CDR3 here is CASSRENSPLHF. The CDR3 coding sequence is TGTGCCAGCAGCCGGGAGAATTCACCCCTCCACTTT. Drawing the rest from reference TRBV9 and TRBJ1-6, the complete variable domain is DSGVTQTPKHLITATGQRVTLRCSPRSGDLSVYWYQQSLDQGLQFLIQYYNGEERAKGNILERFSAQQFPDLHSELNLSSLELGDSALYFCASSRENSPLHFGNGTRLTVT.

The V and J genes are TRBV24-1 and TRBJ2-5; TRBD1 matches 7 bases. V lost 0 bases to trimming and J lost 1 base; unmatched junction nucleotides: 4. The germline V gene encodes CDR1 KGHDR and CDR2 SFDVKD. This CDR3 contains 16 residues. CDR3 nucleotides: TGTGCCACCAGTGATTTGCGTACAGGGGCCCAAGAGACCCAGTACTTC. Protein: CATSDLRTGAQETQYF.

This clone was seen a few times. The chain combines TRBV6-6 with TRBJ2-7; 10 nucleotides line up with TRBD1. The V gene end was trimmed by 7 bases and the J gene end by 0 bases; junction bases not matched to a gene: 6. Per germline, CDR1 MNHNY and CDR2 SVGAGI (reference sequence). This CDR3 has 15 residues. The CDR3 DNA reads as TGTGCCAGCACCGTCAGGGACAGGGGCTCCTACGAGCAGTACTTC. Its protein product is CASTVRDRGSYEQYF.

The chain employs TRBV5-1 and TRBJ2-1; 11 bases line up with TRBD1. Unmatched junction bases numbered 7, after V lost 0 bases and J lost 8 bases. This CDR3 is 16 amino acids long. Germline CDR1 and CDR2: SGHRS and YFSETQ. CDR3 in amino acids: CASSLATGQGAHEQFF. The CDR3, as DNA: TGCGCCAGCAGCTTGGCCACAGGACAGGGGGCCCATGAGCAGTTCTTC. Filled out from reference TRBV5-1 and TRBJ2-1, the complete variable domain reads KAGVTQTPRYLIKTRGQQVTLSCSPISGHRSVSWYQQTPGQGLQFLFEYFSETQRNKGNFPGRFSGRQFSNSRSEMNVSTLELGDSALYLCASSLATGQGAHEQFFGPGTRLTVL.

This chain connects TRBV19 to TRBJ2-3; TRBD2 matches 10 bases. Trimming at V came to 8 bases and at J to 7 bases, leaving 9 bases not matched to a gene. Germline-derived CDR1 and CDR2 are LNHDA and SQIVND (reference sequence). This CDR3 is 14 amino acids long. The CDR3 sequence is CASAPGTSVHTQYF. The CDR3 DNA follows: TGTGCCAGTGCCCCCGGGACTAGCGTACATACGCAGTATTTT. The full variable domain, in which reference TRBV19 and TRBJ2-3 provide the parts outside the CDR3, is DGGITQSPKYLFRKEGQNVTLSCEQNLNHDAMYWYRQDPGQGLRLIYYSQIVNDFQKGDIAEGYSVSREKKESFPLTVTSAQKNPTAFYLCASAPGTSVHTQYFGPGTRLTVL.

The rearrangement links TRBV25-1 to TRBJ2-1; 7 bases align to TRBD2. J lost 7 bases, V lost 2 bases, and 5 bases had no gene match. CDR1 is MGHDK and CDR2 is SYGVNS in the germline V gene. The CDR3 consists of 14 residues. Here the CDR3 DNA reads TGTGCCAGCAGTGAACGCGGGAGCATTAATGAGCAGTTCTTC. This encodes CASSERGSINEQFF.